This TCR beta chain was retrieved from a study of blood T cell repertoires in COVID-19. For the study at large: COVID-19 samples from acute and convalescent phases originated in the United States, Italy and Spain. Sources were T cells, B-cell-depleted T cells, or PBMCs; the material itself was cDNA or gDNA.

Per the study methods: Cell counts per sample came from amplifying reference gene primers. Using immunoSEQ multiplex PCR, the repertoire was profiled, and TCRdb retains in-frame clones only, with some absent. That table gives V, J and clone size, and the DNA gave D and trimming. The data contain 150,000 to 200,000 clones, 81% of them singletons. This clone was detected a few times. This TCR was sampled from a human donor in a cohort sampled during active COVID-19. Input material: peripheral blood.

CDR3 in amino acids: CASSIDQRDTQYF. CDR3 coding DNA: TGTGCCAGTAGTATAGATCAGAGGGATACGCAGTATTTT. The J gene is TRBJ2-3, the V gene TRBV19; D call uncertain. Germline CDR1 and CDR2: LNHDA and SQIVND (reference sequence). The CDR3 is 13 residues long. Trimming shortened V by 0 bases and J by 6 bases, and 7 bases separated the two germline ends.